This TCR beta chain was sequenced in a study of T cells in narcolepsy. Overall study findings and caveats: In some patient and control memory CD4+ samples, autoreactive clones were absent. Same-patient CSF and blood CD4+ T cell clonotypes included HCRT-specific and TRIB2-specific autoreactive ones.

V lost 4 bases, J lost 3 bases, and 6 bases stayed unmatched. The CDR3 is made up of 15 amino acids. CDR1 is SGHDN, CDR2 FVKESK, per germline. Assay: immunoSEQ multiplex PCR; the TCRdb copy retains only in-frame clones and omits some. The sample records 25,000 to 30,000 clones, approximately 80% being singletons. On this clone: Its matching antigen is unknown.

The V gene is TRBV14, the J gene TRBJ1-2; TRBD1 matches at 9 bases. This receptor was obtained from a human donor in good health. Source material: memory (CD45RA-) CD4+ T cells from blood. The CDR3 sequence is CASSPGTGRYYGYTF. DNA for the CDR3: TGTGCCAGCAGCCCGGGGACAGGGCGGTACTATGGCTACACCTTC.